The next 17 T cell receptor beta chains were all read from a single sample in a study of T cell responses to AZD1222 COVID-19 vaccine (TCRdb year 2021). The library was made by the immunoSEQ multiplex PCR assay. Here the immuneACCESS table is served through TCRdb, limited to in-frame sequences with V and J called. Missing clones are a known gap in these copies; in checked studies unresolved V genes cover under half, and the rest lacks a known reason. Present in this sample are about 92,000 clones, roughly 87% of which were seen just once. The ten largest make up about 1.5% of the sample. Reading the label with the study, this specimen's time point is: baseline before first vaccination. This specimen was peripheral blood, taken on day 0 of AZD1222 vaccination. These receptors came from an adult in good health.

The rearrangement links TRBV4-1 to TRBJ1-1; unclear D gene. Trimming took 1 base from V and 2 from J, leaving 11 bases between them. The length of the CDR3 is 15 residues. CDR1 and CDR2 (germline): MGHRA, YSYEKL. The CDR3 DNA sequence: TGCGCCAGCAGCCAAGGCAAGGGAAGAAACACTGAAGCTTTCTTT. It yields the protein CASSQGKGRNTEAFF.

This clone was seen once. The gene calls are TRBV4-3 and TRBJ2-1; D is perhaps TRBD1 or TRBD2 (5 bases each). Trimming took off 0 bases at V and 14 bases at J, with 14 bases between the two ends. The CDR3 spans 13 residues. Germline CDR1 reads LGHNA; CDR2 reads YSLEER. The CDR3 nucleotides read TGCGCCAGCAGCCAAGATCTCCGGGACCAGGAGTTCTTC. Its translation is CASSQDLRDQEFF.

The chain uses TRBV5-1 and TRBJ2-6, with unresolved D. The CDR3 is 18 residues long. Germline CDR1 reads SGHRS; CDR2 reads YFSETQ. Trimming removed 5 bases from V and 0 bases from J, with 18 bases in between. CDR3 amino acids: CASSLGPATSSGANVLTF. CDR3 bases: TGCGCCAGCAGTCTCGGACCGGCTACGAGCTCTGGGGCCAACGTCCTGACTTTC.

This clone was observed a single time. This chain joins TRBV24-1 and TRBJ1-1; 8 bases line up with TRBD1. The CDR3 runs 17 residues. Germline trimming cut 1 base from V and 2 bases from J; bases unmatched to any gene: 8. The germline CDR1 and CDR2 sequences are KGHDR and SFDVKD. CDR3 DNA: TGTGCCACCAGTGATTTCCGGGACAGGTTGACTAACACTGAAGCTTTCTTT. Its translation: CATSDFRDRLTNTEAFF.

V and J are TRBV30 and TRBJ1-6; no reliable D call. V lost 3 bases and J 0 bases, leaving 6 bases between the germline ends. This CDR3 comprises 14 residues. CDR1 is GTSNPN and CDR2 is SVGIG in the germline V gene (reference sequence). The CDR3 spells CAWRRSSYNSPLHF. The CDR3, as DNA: TGTGCCTGGAGACGAAGCTCCTATAATTCACCCCTCCACTTT.

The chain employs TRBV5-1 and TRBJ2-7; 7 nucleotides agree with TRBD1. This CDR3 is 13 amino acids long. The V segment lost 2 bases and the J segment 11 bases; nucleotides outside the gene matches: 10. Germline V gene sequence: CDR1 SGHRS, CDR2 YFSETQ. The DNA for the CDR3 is TGCGCCAGCAGCTTCCTAACAGGGGATGAGAAGTACTTC. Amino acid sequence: CASSFLTGDEKYF.

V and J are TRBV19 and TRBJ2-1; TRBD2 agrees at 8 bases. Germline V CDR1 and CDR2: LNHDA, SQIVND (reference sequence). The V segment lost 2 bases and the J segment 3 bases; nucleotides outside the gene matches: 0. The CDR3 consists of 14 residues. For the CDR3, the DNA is TGTGCCAGTAGTATAACTAGCGGCTACAATGAGCAGTTCTTC. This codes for CASSITSGYNEQFF.

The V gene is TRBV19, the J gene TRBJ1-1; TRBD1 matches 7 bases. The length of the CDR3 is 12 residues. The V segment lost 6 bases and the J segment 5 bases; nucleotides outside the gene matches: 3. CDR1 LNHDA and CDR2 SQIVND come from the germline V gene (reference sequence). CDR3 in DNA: TGTGCCAGTAGAACAGGGGAGACTGAAGCTTTCTTT. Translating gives CASRTGETEAFF.

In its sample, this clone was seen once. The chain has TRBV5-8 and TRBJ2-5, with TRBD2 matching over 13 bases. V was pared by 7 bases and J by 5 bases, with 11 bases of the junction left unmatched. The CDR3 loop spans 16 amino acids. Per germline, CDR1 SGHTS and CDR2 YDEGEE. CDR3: CASAPGTSGTGETQYF. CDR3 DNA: TGTGCCAGCGCCCCCGGGACTAGCGGGACGGGGGAGACCCAGTACTTC.

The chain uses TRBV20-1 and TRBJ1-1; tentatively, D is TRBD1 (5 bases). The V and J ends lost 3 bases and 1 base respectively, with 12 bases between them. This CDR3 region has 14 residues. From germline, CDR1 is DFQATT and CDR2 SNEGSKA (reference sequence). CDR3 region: CSASPVGGNTEAFF. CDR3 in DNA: TGCAGTGCTAGTCCCGTCGGGGGGAACACTGAAGCTTTCTTT.

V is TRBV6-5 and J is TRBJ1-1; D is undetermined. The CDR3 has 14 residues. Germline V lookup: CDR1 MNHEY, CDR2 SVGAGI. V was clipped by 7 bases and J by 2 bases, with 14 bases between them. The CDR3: CASKGGGDNTEAFF. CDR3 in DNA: TGTGCCAGCAAAGGAGGTGGAGACAACACTGAAGCTTTCTTT.

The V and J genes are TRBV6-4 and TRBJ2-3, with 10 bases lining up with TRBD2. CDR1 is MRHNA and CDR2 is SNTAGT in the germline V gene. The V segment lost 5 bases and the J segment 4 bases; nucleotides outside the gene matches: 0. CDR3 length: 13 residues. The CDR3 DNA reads TGTGCCAGCAGTAGCGGGGGGGCAGATACGCAGTATTTT. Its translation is CASSSGGADTQYF.

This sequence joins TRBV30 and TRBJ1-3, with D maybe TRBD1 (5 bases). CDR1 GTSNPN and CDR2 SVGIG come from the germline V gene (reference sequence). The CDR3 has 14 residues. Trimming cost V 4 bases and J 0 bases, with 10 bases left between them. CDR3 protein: CAWIQARSGNTIYF. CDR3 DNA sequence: TGTGCCTGGATACAGGCCCGCTCTGGAAACACCATATATTTT.

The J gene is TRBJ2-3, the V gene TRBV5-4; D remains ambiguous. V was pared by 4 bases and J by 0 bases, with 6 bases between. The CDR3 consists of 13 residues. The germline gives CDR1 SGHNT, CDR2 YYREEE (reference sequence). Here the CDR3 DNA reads TGTGCCAGCAGCCAATCTAGCACAGATACGCAGTATTTT. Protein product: CASSQSSTDTQYF. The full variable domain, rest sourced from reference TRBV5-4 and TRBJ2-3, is ETGVTQSPTHLIKTRGQQVTLRCSSQSGHNTVSWYQQALGQGPQFIFQYYREEENGRGNFPPRFSGLQFPNYSSELNVNALELDDSALYLCASSQSSTDTQYFGPGTRLTVL.

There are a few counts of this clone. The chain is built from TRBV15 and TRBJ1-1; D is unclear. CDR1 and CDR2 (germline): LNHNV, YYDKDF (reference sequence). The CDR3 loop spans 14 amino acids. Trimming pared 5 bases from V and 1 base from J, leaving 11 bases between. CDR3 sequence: CATSSRRGNTEAFF. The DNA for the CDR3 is TGTGCCACCAGCTCGAGACGGGGGAACACTGAAGCTTTCTTT.

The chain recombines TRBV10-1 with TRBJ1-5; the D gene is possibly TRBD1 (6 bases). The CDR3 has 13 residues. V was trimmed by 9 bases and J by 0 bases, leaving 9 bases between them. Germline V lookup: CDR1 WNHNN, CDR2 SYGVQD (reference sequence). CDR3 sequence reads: CARGQFSNQPQHF. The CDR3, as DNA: TGCGCCAGGGGACAATTTAGCAATCAGCCCCAGCATTTT.

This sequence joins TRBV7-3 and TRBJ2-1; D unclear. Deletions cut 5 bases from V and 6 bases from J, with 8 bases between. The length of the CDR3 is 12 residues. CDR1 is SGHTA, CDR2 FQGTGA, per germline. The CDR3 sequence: CASSPVGNEQFF. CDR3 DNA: TGTGCCAGCAGCCCTGTGGGCAATGAGCAGTTCTTC.